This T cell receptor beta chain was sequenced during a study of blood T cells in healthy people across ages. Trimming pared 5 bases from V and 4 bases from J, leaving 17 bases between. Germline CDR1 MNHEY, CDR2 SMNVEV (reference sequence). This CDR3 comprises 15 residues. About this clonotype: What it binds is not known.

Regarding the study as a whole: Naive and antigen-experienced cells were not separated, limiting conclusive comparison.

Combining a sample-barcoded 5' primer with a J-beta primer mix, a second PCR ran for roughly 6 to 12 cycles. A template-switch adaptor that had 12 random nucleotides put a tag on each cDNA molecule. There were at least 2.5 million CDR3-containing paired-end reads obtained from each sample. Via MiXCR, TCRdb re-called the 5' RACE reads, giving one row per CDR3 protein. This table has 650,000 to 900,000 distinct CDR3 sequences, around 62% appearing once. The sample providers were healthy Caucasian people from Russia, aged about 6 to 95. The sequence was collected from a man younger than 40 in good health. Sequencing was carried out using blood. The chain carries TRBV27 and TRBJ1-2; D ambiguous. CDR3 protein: CASSPWTIGLYGYTF. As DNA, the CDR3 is TGTGCCAGCAGTCCATGGACTATTGGTCTCTATGGCTACACCTTC.